The clone carrying this T cell receptor beta chain was found many times. Its antigen is unidentified. MiXCR was run by TCRdb on the RACE reads, yielding one entry per CDR3 protein. This repertoire shows 75,000 to 95,000 distinct CDR3 sequences, approximately 11% found once; its top ten account for less than 2.5%. Time point given: patch test 2, 6 weeks after DPC sensitization. Treatment defined: therapeutic diphenylcyclopropenone sensitization with weekly scalp DPC. These data originate in a study of human T cells and chemical hapten exposure. Study in general: There were per-sample TCR yield variations, arising mainly from small pooled library volume differences.

V lost 1 base and J lost 3; bases outside the gene matches: 5. This CDR3 is built from 16 residues. The V gene's germline CDR1 is LGHDT and CDR2 YNNKEL (reference sequence). The study's findings and limits: All donors were alopecia patients, so their immunity may differ from that of healthy people.

This clonotype was obtained from a man aged 40-49 years with alopecia areata. Some clones in this sample may be carry-over from other donors' samples. This rearrangement joins TRBV3-1 to TRBJ1-3; TRBD1 aligns across 8 bases. Sequences were derived from whole blood, sampled in connection with sensitization to the hapten diphenylcyclopropenone (DPC). The CDR3 is CASSQGQGTVGNTIYF. The CDR3 DNA follows: TGTGCCAGCAGCCAAGGACAGGGGACGGTTGGAAACACCATATATTTT.